Below, 9 T cell receptor beta chains from the same sample are listed, as sequenced in a study of human T cells and chemical hapten exposure. From the RACE reads, TCRdb called clonotypes with MiXCR, one entry per CDR3 protein. The repertoire holds roughly 180,000 distinct CDR3 sequences, with about 22% as singletons. Time point of the sample: patch test 1, 2 weeks after DPC sensitization. The treatment here: therapeutic diphenylcyclopropenone sensitization with weekly scalp DPC. The material was whole blood, obtained in connection with sensitization to the hapten diphenylcyclopropenone (DPC). These receptors all come from a woman aged 45-65 years with alopecia areata. Some clones in this sample may be carry-over from other donors' samples.

The chain carries TRBV29-1 and TRBJ2-7; possibly TRBD1 for D (7 bases). Trimming took 0 bases from V and 7 from J, leaving 13 bases between them. CDR1 SQVTM and CDR2 ANQGSEA come from the germline V gene. The CDR3 consists of 13 residues. CDR3 nucleotides: TGCAGCGTTGAAGATCAGGCAGGGGGGGAGCAGTACTTC. This encodes CSVEDQAGGEQYF.

The chain joins TRBV12-3 or TRBV12-4 to TRBJ1-2; no clear D. Between the trimmed V and J ends, which lost 5 bases and 3 bases, there was a span of 10 bases. CDR3 length equals 13 residues. CDR3 residues: CASSKDLYYGYTF. The CDR3 DNA follows: TGTGCCAGCAGTAAGGACCTTTACTATGGCTACACCTTC.

This clonotype was seen only a few times. The rearrangement uses TRBV5-1 and TRBJ2-5, with 11 bases identical to TRBD1. CDR1 SGHRS and CDR2 YFSETQ come from the germline V gene. J lost 0 bases, V lost 3 bases, and 10 bases had no gene match. The CDR3 sequence is 18 residues long. Here the CDR3 reads CASSWRPRDRGNQETQYF. DNA of the CDR3: TGCGCCAGCAGCTGGAGACCCCGGGACAGGGGGAACCAAGAGACCCAGTACTTC.

The chain combines TRBV6-2 or TRBV6-3 with TRBJ2-1; TRBD2 matches 7 bases. Germline V gives CDR1 MNHEY, CDR2 SVGEGT. The CDR3 sequence is 11 residues long. V shed 6 bases and J 12 bases; nucleotides not matched to a gene: 5. This CDR3 is CASSQGGRQFF. CDR3 DNA sequence: TGTGCCAGCAGCCAGGGCGGGAGGCAGTTCTTC.

The chain combines TRBV12-3 or TRBV12-4 with TRBJ2-7; D uncertain. Trimming shortened V by 1 base and J by 5 bases, and 3 bases separated the two germline ends. The length of the CDR3 is 11 residues. The CDR3 spells CASSLEHEQYF. In DNA, the CDR3 is TGTGCCAGCAGTTTAGAGCACGAGCAGTACTTC.

The J gene is TRBJ2-3, the V gene TRBV20-1, with 14 bases fitting TRBD2. Trimming cost V 6 bases and J 6 bases; bases outside gene matches: 11. CDR3 length: 16 amino acids. In germline, CDR1 is DFQATT, CDR2 SNEGSKA (reference sequence). CDR3 sequence: CSANNRLAGGADTQYF. CDR3 nucleotide sequence: TGCAGTGCAAACAACCGACTAGCGGGAGGGGCCGATACGCAGTATTTT.

This clonotype turned up a few times. The chain joins TRBV5-1 to TRBJ2-5; the match to TRBD1 covers 8 bases. V lost 1 base to trimming and J lost 4 bases; unmatched junction nucleotides: 9. The CDR3 length is 16 residues. Germline V lookup: CDR1 SGHRS, CDR2 YFSETQ. CDR3 residues: CASSLKQGGTGETQYF. In DNA form, the CDR3 reads TGCGCCAGCAGCTTGAAACAGGGGGGCACCGGAGAGACCCAGTACTTC.

This clonotype occurred a few times. The chain employs TRBV5-4 and TRBJ1-4; D remains unclear. Germline lookup yields CDR1 SGHNT and CDR2 YYREEE (reference sequence). The V end lost 1 base, the J end lost 5 bases, and 6 bases lay between the germline ends. The CDR3 extends over 13 amino acids. CDR3 DNA sequence: TGTGCCAGCAGCTTGAATACAAATGAAAAACTGTTTTTT. This sequence encodes CASSLNTNEKLFF.

The CDR3 is CATKGRTGVETGELFF. CDR3 bases: TGTGCCACCAAGGGAAGAACGGGAGTGGAGACCGGGGAGCTGTTTTTT. The rearrangement joins TRBV24-1 to TRBJ2-2; D perhaps matches TRBD2 (6 bases). CDR3 length equals 16 residues. V was clipped by 8 bases and J by 5 bases, with 20 bases between them. The germline V gene encodes CDR1 KGHDR and CDR2 SFDVKD.